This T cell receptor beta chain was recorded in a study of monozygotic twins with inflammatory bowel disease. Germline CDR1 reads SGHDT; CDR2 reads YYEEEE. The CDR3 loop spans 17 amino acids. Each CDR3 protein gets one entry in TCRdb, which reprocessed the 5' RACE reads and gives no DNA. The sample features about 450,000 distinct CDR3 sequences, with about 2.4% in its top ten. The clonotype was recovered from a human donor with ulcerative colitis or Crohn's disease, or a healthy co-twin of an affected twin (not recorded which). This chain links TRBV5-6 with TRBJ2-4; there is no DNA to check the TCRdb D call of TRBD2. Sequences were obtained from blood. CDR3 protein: CASSSLLAGQVKNIQYF.